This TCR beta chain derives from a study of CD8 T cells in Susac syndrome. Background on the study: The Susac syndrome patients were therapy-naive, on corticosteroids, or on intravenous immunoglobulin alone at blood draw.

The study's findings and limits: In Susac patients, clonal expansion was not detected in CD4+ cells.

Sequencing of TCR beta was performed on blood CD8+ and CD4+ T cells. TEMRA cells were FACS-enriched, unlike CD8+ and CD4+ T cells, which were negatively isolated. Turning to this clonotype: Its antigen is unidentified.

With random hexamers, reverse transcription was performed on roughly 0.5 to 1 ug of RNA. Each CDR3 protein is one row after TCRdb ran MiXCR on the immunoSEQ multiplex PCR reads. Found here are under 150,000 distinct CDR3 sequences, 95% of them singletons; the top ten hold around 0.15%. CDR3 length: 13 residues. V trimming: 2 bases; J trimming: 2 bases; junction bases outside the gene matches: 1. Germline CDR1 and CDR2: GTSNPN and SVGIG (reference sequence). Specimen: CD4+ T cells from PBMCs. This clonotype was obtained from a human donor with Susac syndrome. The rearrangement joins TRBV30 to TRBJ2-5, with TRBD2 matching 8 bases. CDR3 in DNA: TGTGCCTGGAGTTTAGCGGGGCAAGAGACCCAGTACTTC. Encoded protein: CAWSLAGQETQYF.